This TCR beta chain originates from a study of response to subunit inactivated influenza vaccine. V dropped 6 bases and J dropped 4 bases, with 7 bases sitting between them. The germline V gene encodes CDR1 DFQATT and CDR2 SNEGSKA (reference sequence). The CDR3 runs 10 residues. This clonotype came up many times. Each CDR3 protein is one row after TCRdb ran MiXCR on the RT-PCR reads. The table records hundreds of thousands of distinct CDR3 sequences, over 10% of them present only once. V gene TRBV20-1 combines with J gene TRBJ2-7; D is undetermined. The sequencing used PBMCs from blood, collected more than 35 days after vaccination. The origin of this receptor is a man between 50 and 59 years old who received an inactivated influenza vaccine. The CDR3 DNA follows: TGCAGTGCCTTCGAGTACGAGCAGTACTTC. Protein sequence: CSAFEYEQYF.